A single sample is the source of the 11 T cell receptor beta chains below, sequenced in a study of cytomegalovirus exposure and HLA in healthy donors. The PCR was carried out with 60 Vbeta primers and 13 Jbeta primers. Only in-frame clones appear in the TCRdb table, and some are missing; sequencing was by immunoSEQ multiplex PCR. The profile shows around 150,000 clones, around 90% of them singletons. Material: PBMCs. These receptors were collected from a woman between 25 and 40 years old in good health and CMV-seronegative.

The CDR3: CASSRVPSYEQYF. The CDR3 DNA reads as TGTGCCAGCAGCCGGGTCCCCTCCTACGAGCAGTACTTC. J is TRBJ2-7 and V is TRBV9, with unresolved D. Germline V gene data show CDR1 as SGDLS and CDR2 as YYNGEE. The CDR3 is 13 residues long. V was clipped by 4 bases and J by 0 bases, with 8 bases between them.

The chain links TRBV19 to TRBJ1-4, with 9 bases identical to TRBD1. The germline V gene has CDR1 LNHDA and CDR2 SQIVND (reference sequence). V lost 9 bases, J lost 7 bases, and 9 bases stayed unmatched. This CDR3 spans 14 amino acids. CDR3 sequence reads: CASSGTGIIEKLFF. CDR3 in DNA: TGTGCCAGCAGTGGGACAGGGATAATTGAAAAACTGTTTTTT.

The chain employs TRBV27 and TRBJ1-2; 8 nucleotides match TRBD1. Unmatched junction bases numbered 7, after V lost 3 bases and J lost 1 base. The CDR3 consists of 16 residues. Looked up from germline, CDR1 is MNHEY and CDR2 is SMNVEV (reference sequence). CDR3 protein: CASSFSRQGNNYGYTF. Written as DNA, the CDR3 is TGTGCCAGCAGTTTCTCCCGACAGGGGAATAACTATGGCTACACCTTC.

Here the CDR3 reads CASSLTGYEQYF. The CDR3 DNA reads as TGTGCCAGCAGCTTAACCGGCTACGAGCAGTACTTC. V usage is TRBV7-2 and J usage is TRBJ2-7; D is undetermined. This CDR3 spans 12 amino acids. The germline CDR1 and CDR2 sequences are SGHTA and FQGNSA. V dropped 2 bases and J dropped 3 bases, with 5 bases sitting between them.

This clone came up once. The V and J genes are TRBV5-1 and TRBJ2-1, with 16 positions matching TRBD2. The CDR3 contains 20 residues. CDR1 and CDR2 from the germline V gene are SGHRS and YFSETQ. Trimming cost V 2 bases and J 8 bases; bases outside gene matches: 16. This CDR3 reads CASSLPSGTSGRAKGDEQFF. The CDR3 region has the DNA TGCGCCAGCAGCTTACCGTCCGGGACTAGCGGGAGGGCCAAGGGGGATGAGCAGTTCTTC.

The V gene is TRBV7-9, the J gene TRBJ1-2; 8 bases fit TRBD1. This CDR3 region has 12 residues. Germline V gene data show CDR1 as SEHNR and CDR2 as FQNEAQ (reference sequence). V was clipped by 5 bases and J by 9 bases; unmatched bases: 5. CDR3 DNA sequence: TGTGCCAGCAGCCCGGGACAGGAATGCTACACCTTC. The encoded protein is CASSPGQECYTF.

The genes are TRBV10-1 and TRBJ1-4; maybe TRBD1 (6 bases). This CDR3 spans 16 amino acids. With 2 bases removed from V and 5 bases from J, the gap between germline ends came to 15 bases. The V gene's germline CDR1 is WNHNN and CDR2 SYGVQD (reference sequence). The CDR3 nucleotides are TGCGCCAGCAGTGAGCGTCGAGGGGGGGGAAATGAAAAACTGTTTTTT. Translated: CASSERRGGGNEKLFF.

The J gene is TRBJ2-7, the V gene TRBV5-6; 8 nucleotides agree with TRBD2. The V gene end was trimmed by 4 bases and the J gene end by 2 bases; junction bases not matched to a gene: 8. The germline V gene encodes CDR1 SGHDT and CDR2 YYEEEE. The CDR3 has 15 residues. CDR3 bases: TGTGCCAGCAGCCCCGGGGGGGCGAGAACCTACGAGCAGTACTTC. Translated: CASSPGGARTYEQYF.

The chain carries TRBV9 and TRBJ1-3; TRBD1 agrees at 7 bases. The V segment lost 0 bases and the J segment 0 bases; nucleotides outside the gene matches: 3. The germline V gene has CDR1 SGDLS and CDR2 YYNGEE. The CDR3 has 16 residues. The CDR3 sequence: CASSVDQGGSGNTIYF. As DNA, the CDR3 is TGTGCCAGCAGCGTAGACCAGGGGGGCTCTGGAAACACCATATATTTT.

V is TRBV5-1 and J is TRBJ2-2; 10 bases are shared with TRBD1. The length of the CDR3 is 18 residues. Trimming at V came to 2 bases and at J to 0 bases, leaving 7 bases not matched to a gene. Germline V gene sequence: CDR1 SGHRS, CDR2 YFSETQ. CDR3 sequence (DNA): TGCGCCAGCAGCTTAACGGGACAGGGGTTCGCGAACACCGGGGAGCTGTTTTTT. As protein: CASSLTGQGFANTGELFF.

The chain employs TRBV29-1 and TRBJ2-5; TRBD1 matches at 7 bases. CDR3 length: 11 residues. Trimming at V came to 6 bases and at J to 5 bases, leaving 3 bases not matched to a gene. Germline CDR1 reads SQVTM; CDR2 reads ANQGSEA. The CDR3 DNA follows: TGCAGCGTGGGACAGTCGGAGACCCAGTACTTC. As protein: CSVGQSETQYF.